This T cell receptor (beta chain) was found in a study of cytomegalovirus exposure and HLA in healthy donors. Study-wide points: TCR beta V- and J-gene trimming was later associated with a missense DCLRE1C variant. The later analysis indicated that the majority of CMV-associated TCR beta chains appeared HLA-restricted. In a later analysis, parvovirus B19, influenza, CMV and Epstein-Barr virus appeared linked to several top co-occurrence clusters.

This clone was observed a few times. Its antigen is not identified. The primer mix had 60 Vbeta and 13 Jbeta primers. Sequencing was performed with immunoSEQ multiplex PCR; in TCRdb, only in-frame clones are kept and a portion is missing. This repertoire shows 110,000 to 150,000 clones, around a tenth found once; its top ten account for 1.8%. The TCR sequence derives from a middle-aged man in good health and CMV-seronegative. The source material was PBMCs.

The DNA for the CDR3 is TGTGCCAGCATTTACGGAGACTACGAGCAGTACTTC. Translated: CASIYGDYEQYF. The chain combines TRBV2 with TRBJ2-7; no definite D call. This CDR3 comprises 12 residues. Trimming pared 7 bases from V and 3 bases from J, leaving 10 bases between. CDR1 and CDR2 (germline): SNHLY, FYNNEI.